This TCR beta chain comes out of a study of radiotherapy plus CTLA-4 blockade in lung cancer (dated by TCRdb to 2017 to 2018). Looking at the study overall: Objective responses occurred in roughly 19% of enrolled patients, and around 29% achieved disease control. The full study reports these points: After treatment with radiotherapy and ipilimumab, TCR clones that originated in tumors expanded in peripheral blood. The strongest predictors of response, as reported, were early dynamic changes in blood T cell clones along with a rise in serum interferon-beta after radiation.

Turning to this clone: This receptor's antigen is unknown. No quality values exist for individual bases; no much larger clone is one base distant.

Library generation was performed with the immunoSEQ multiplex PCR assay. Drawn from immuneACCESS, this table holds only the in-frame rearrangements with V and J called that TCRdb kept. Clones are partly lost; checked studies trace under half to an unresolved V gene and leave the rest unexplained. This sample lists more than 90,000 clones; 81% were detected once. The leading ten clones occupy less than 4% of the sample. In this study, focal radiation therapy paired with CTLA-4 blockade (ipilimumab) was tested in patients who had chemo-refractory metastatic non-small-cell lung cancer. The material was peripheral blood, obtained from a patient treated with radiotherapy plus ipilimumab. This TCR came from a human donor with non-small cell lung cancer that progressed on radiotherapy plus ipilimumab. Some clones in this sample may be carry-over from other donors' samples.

The DNA reads as follows: TGTGCCAGCAGCTTAGGAGGGAACAGGGCTACTAAATCACCCCTCCACTTT. Protein translation: CASSLGGNRATKSPLHF. The chain was built from TRBV7-2 and TRBJ1-6; possibly the D gene is TRBD1, per 6 matching bases. According to the germline V gene, CDR1 reads SGHTA and CDR2 reads FQGNSA. The trim is 1 base for V and 10 bases for J, with a gap of 20 bases between the germline ends. The cysteine opens and the phenylalanine closes a CDR3 of 17 amino acids. Just CDR3 DNA is preserved here, 51 bases in frame from base 1.